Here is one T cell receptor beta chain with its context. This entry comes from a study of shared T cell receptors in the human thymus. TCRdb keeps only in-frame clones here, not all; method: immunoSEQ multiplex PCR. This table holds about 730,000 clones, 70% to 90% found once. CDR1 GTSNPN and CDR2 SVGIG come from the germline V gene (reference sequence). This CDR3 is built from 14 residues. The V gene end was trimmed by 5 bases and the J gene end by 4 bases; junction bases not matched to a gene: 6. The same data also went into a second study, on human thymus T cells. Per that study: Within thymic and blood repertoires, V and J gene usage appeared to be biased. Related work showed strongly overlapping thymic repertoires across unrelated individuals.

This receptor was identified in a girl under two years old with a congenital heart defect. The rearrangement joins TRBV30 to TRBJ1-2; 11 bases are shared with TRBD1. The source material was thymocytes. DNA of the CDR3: TGTGCCTGGTCGCCCGGACAGGGGGCCTATGGCTACACCTTC. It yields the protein CAWSPGQGAYGYTF. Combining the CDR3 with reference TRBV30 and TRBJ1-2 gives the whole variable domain SQTIHQWPATLVQPVGSPLSLECTVEGTSNPNLYWYRQAAGRGLQLLFYSVGIGQISSEVPQNLSASRPQDRQFILSSKKLLLSDSGFYLCAWSPGQGAYGYTFGSGTRLTVV.